This entry lists 5 T cell receptor beta chains sequenced from one sample in a study of cytomegalovirus exposure and HLA in healthy donors. PCR involved 60 Vbeta and 13 Jbeta primers. Using immunoSEQ multiplex PCR, the repertoire was profiled, and TCRdb retains in-frame clones only, with some absent. Its clone listing holds roughly 190,000 clones. Input material: PBMCs. The source of these receptors is a man between 25 and 39 years old in good health and CMV-seronegative.

This chain uses TRBV27 with TRBJ2-7, with 9 bases lining up with TRBD2. Germline V gene data show CDR1 as MNHEY and CDR2 as SMNVEV (reference sequence). CDR3 size: 17 residues. Germline trimming cut 5 bases from V and 7 bases from J; bases unmatched to any gene: 18. The CDR3 protein is CASSTPSSGGGAGEQYF. CDR3 in DNA: TGTGCCAGCAGTACCCCCTCTTCGGGCGGGGGGGCCGGGGAGCAGTACTTC.

This chain uses TRBV5-1 with TRBJ2-4; tentatively, D is TRBD2 (7 bases). Trimming removed 5 bases from V and 8 bases from J, with 20 bases in between. The CDR3 length is 15 residues. The germline V gene has CDR1 SGHRS and CDR2 YFSETQ. CDR3 sequence reads: CASRLQQGGGDIQYF. The CDR3 DNA sequence: TGCGCCAGCAGGTTACAACAGGGAGGGGGGGACATTCAGTACTTC.

The gene calls are TRBV4-1 and TRBJ1-1, with 7 nucleotides matching TRBD1. V lost 3 bases and J lost 1; bases outside the gene matches: 2. The germline V gene encodes CDR1 MGHRA and CDR2 YSYEKL. The CDR3 contains 14 residues. Written as DNA, the CDR3 is TGCGCCAGCAGCCAGCGACAGGGGAACACTGAAGCTTTCTTT. Translating it yields CASSQRQGNTEAFF.

V and J are TRBV4-1 and TRBJ1-2, with D possibly matching TRBD1 (5 bases). This CDR3 has 14 residues. Germline CDR1 and CDR2: MGHRA and YSYEKL. Trimming cost V 8 bases and J 5 bases, with 18 bases left between them. CDR3 DNA sequence: TGCGCCAGCTCTCACGGGAGGGGCGGGTATGGCTACACCTTC. This codes for CASSHGRGGYGYTF.

This chain uses TRBV4-2 with TRBJ2-7; 8 nucleotides agree with TRBD1. The trim removed 0 bases at V and 0 bases at J, leaving 4 bases unmatched. The CDR3 has 16 amino acids. Germline CDR1 LGHNA, CDR2 YNFKEQ. The CDR3 region has the DNA TGTGCCAGCAGCCAAGATCCACAGGGGGTCTCCTACGAGCAGTACTTC. Translating gives CASSQDPQGVSYEQYF.